This T cell receptor beta chain stems from a study of blood T cell repertoires in COVID-19. Study background: Donors in the United States, Italy and Spain gave samples during acute or convalescent COVID-19.

CDR1 ENHRY and CDR2 SYGVKD come from the germline V gene. Trimming removed 7 bases from V and 4 bases from J, with 19 bases in between. The CDR3 runs 15 residues. The repertoire was sequenced with immunoSEQ multiplex PCR; TCRdb's copy has only in-frame clones and lacks some. The sample shows under 75,000 clones, around 88% of them seen only once. The sequenced material came from peripheral blood. This chain uses TRBV10-3 with TRBJ1-2, with a weak D call TRBD1 (6 bases). The TCR sequence derives from a woman of 80 years or more with active COVID-19. Here the CDR3 DNA reads TGTGCCATCAAAACATCGGGGGGCGACGGCTATGGCTACACCTTC. It is translated as CAIKTSGGDGYGYTF.